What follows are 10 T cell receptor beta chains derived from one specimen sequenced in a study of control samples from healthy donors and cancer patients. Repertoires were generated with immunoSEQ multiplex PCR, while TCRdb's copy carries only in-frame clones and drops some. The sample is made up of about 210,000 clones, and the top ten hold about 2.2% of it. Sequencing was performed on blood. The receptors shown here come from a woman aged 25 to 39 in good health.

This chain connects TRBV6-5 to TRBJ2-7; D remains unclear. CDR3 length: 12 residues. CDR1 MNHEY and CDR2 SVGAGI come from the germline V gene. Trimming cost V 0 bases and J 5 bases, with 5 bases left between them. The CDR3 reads CASSYSSNEQYF. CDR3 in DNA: TGTGCCAGCAGTTACTCGTCGAACGAGCAGTACTTC.

The CDR3, as DNA: TGTGCCAGCAGGAACAGGGGAGAAAACATTCAGTACTTC. As protein: CASRNRGENIQYF. The chain couples TRBV28 to TRBJ2-4; TRBD1 aligns across 7 bases. CDR1 and CDR2 from the germline V gene are MDHEN and SYDVKM. This CDR3 contains 13 residues. The ends lost 6 bases at V and 5 bases at J; junction bases unmatched: 4.

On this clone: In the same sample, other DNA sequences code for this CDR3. The CDR3 coding sequence is TGTGCCAGCAGACAGGGTGGCAATCAGCCCCAGCATTTT. It codes for CASRQGGNQPQHF. This rearrangement joins TRBV28 to TRBJ1-5; tentatively, D is TRBD1 (6 bases). Deletions cut 6 bases from V and 2 bases from J, with 8 bases between. CDR1 MDHEN and CDR2 SYDVKM come from the germline V gene. This CDR3 spans 13 amino acids.

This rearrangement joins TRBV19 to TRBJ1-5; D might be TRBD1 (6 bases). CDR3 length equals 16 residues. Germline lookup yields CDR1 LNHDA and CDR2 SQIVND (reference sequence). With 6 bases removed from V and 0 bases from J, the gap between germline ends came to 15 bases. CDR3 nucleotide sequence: TGTGCCAGTAGAACGGACAGCAGTTATAGCAATCAGCCCCAGCATTTT. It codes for CASRTDSSYSNQPQHF.

CDR3 sequence reads: CASSQRRNTEAFF. The CDR3, as DNA: TGCGCCAGCAGCCAACGGAGGAACACTGAAGCTTTCTTT. V is TRBV4-1 and J is TRBJ1-1; D not resolved. The CDR3 consists of 13 residues. CDR1 is MGHRA, CDR2 YSYEKL, per germline. Trimming cost V 2 bases and J 1 base, with 5 bases left between them.

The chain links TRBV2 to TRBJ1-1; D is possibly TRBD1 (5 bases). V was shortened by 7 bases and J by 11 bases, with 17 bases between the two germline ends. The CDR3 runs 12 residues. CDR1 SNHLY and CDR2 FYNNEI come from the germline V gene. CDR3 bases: TGTGCCAGCACCATCGGGACCGTCGGGGCTTTCTTT. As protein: CASTIGTVGAFF.

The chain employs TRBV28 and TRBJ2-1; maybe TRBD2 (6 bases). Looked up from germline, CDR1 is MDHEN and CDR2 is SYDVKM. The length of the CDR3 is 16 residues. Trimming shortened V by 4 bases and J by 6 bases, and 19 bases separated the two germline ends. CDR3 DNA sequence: TGTGCCAGCAGTTCCTCAGCGTTAACCGGGGGCAATGAGCAGTTCTTC. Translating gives CASSSSALTGGNEQFF.

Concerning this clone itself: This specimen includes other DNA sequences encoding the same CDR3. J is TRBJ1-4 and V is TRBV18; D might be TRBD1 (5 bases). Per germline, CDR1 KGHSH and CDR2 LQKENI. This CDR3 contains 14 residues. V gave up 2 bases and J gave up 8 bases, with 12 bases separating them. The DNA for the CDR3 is TGTGCCAGCTCACCAGGGCAGGGAGGCGAAAAACTGTTTTTT. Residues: CASSPGQGGEKLFF.

The CDR3 reads CASSAGTGLSRRINEKLFF. The DNA for the CDR3 is TGTGCCAGCAGTGCGGGGACAGGGCTTTCGAGAAGGATTAATGAAAAACTGTTTTTT. The chain uses TRBV2 and TRBJ1-4; 9 bases fit TRBD1. Trimming cost V 4 bases and J 4 bases; bases outside gene matches: 16. The CDR3 contains 19 residues. The germline gives CDR1 SNHLY, CDR2 FYNNEI.

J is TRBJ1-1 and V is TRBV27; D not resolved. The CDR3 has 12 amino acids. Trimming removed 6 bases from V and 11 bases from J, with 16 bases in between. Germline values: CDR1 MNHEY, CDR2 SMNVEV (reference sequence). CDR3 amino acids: CASSALRGVAFF. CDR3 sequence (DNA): TGTGCCAGCAGCGCCCTGCGTGGGGTGGCTTTCTTT.